The 32 T cell receptor beta chains listed next were all sequenced from one sample in a study of Graves' ophthalmopathy and Graves' hyperthyroidism. The authors amplified TCR beta CDR3 regions from RNA transcripts. Amplification began with first-round RT-PCR using HTBI primers, then second-round multiplex PCR was performed. TCRdb passed the multiplex PCR reads through MiXCR, listing each CDR3 protein once. Altogether around 340,000 distinct CDR3 sequences are present, roughly 15% being singletons, with the ten largest covering roughly 12%. The sequencing input was peripheral blood. These receptors were collected from an adult man with Graves' ophthalmopathy.

The genes are TRBV15 and TRBJ2-7; the D is unclear. The CDR3 runs to 12 residues. V was cut by 5 bases and J by 4 bases, with 9 bases left in between. The germline gives CDR1 LNHNV, CDR2 YYDKDF (reference sequence). The CDR3 sequence is CATSGVGYEQYF. The CDR3 DNA reads as TGTGCCACCAGCGGGGTAGGATACGAGCAGTACTTC.

This clonotype was counted ten times or more. The chain combines TRBV12-3 or TRBV12-4 with TRBJ1-5; TRBD1 aligns across 8 bases. There are 15 residues in the CDR3. With V trimmed by 2 bases and J by 6 bases, 6 bases remained unmatched. The CDR3 here is CASSLRTGTSQPQHF. The DNA for the CDR3 is TGTGCCAGCAGTTTACGGACAGGGACCAGTCAGCCCCAGCATTTT.

The chain employs TRBV29-1 and TRBJ2-7, with D hard to call. The germline V gene encodes CDR1 SQVTM and CDR2 ANQGSEA. Trimming shortened V by 2 bases and J by 4 bases, and 6 bases separated the two germline ends. The CDR3 has 11 amino acids. The CDR3 loop is CSVESGYEQYF. The CDR3 DNA follows: TGCAGCGTTGAATCCGGTTACGAGCAGTACTTC.

The CDR3 sequence: CASSYSRGTDQETQYF. DNA of the CDR3: TGTGCCAGCAGTTACTCGCGGGGGACAGACCAAGAGACCCAGTACTTC. The genes are TRBV6-5 and TRBJ2-5, with D perhaps given as TRBD1 or TRBD2 (7 bases each). The CDR3 extends over 16 amino acids. V lost 0 bases and J 0 bases, leaving 11 bases between the germline ends. Germline lookup yields CDR1 MNHEY and CDR2 SVGAGI.

The chain joins TRBV6-1 to TRBJ1-2; 7 nucleotides align to TRBD1. Germline V gives CDR1 MNHNS, CDR2 SASEGT. The ends lost 6 bases at V and 9 bases at J; junction bases unmatched: 10. The CDR3 has 13 residues. CDR3 residues: CASSSPWTGSYTF. The CDR3 bases are TGTGCCAGCAGCTCTCCCTGGACAGGAAGCTACACCTTC.

This clonotype has at least ten counts. The rearrangement uses TRBV4-2 and TRBJ2-7, with 10 bases matching TRBD2. Germline V lookup: CDR1 LGHNA, CDR2 YNFKEQ. The CDR3 covers 16 residues. V trimming: 1 base; J trimming: 6 bases; junction bases outside the gene matches: 9. The CDR3 DNA sequence: TGTGCCAGCAGCCAAGTAGGGGCTAGCGGGAGTATCGAGCAGTACTTC. This translates into CASSQVGASGSIEQYF.

This clonotype occurred many times. The chain combines TRBV27 with TRBJ2-7; TRBD2 aligns across 10 bases. Germline values: CDR1 MNHEY, CDR2 SMNVEV (reference sequence). The CDR3 loop spans 15 amino acids. Trimming removed 2 bases from V and 3 bases from J; junction bases left unmatched: 4. Here the CDR3 DNA reads TGTGCCAGCAGTTTAACTAGCGGGGCGATCTACGAGCAGTACTTC. The encoded protein is CASSLTSGAIYEQYF.

This clonotype was seen ten or more times. The chain joins TRBV10-3 to TRBJ1-1; 8 bases match TRBD1. CDR1 and CDR2 from the germline V gene are ENHRY and SYGVKD. V was clipped by 4 bases and J by 0 bases; unmatched bases: 13. The CDR3 length is 18 residues. The CDR3 protein is CAISGTGPLDPMNTEAFF. The CDR3 region has the DNA TGTGCCATCAGTGGGACAGGGCCCTTAGATCCCATGAACACTGAAGCTTTCTTT.

This clonotype came up a few times. This rearrangement joins TRBV19 to TRBJ1-5; D might be TRBD1 (6 bases). The germline V gene encodes CDR1 LNHDA and CDR2 SQIVND (reference sequence). This CDR3 is 14 amino acids long. V dropped 3 bases and J dropped 4 bases, with 10 bases sitting between them. CDR3 DNA sequence: TGTGCCAGTAGTATGGGGGCTGGGAATCAGCCCCAGCATTTT. Protein sequence: CASSMGAGNQPQHF. Drawing the rest from reference TRBV19 and TRBJ1-5, the complete variable domain is DGGITQSPKYLFRKEGQNVTLSCEQNLNHDAMYWYRQDPGQGLRLIYYSQIVNDFQKGDIAEGYSVSREKKESFPLTVTSAQKNPTAFYLCASSMGAGNQPQHFGDGTRLSIL.

Many counts were recorded for this clonotype. The V gene is TRBV12-3 or TRBV12-4, the J gene TRBJ2-1; 10 nucleotides line up with TRBD2. V dropped 11 bases and J dropped 5; count of bases not matched to a gene: 9. CDR3 length: 14 amino acids. CDR3 loop: CADAGTSGDNEQFF. The CDR3 bases are TGTGCCGACGCAGGAACTAGCGGGGACAATGAGCAGTTCTTC.

This clonotype was seen many times. The chain links TRBV20-1 to TRBJ1-5, with TRBD1 matching 7 bases. In germline, CDR1 is DFQATT, CDR2 SNEGSKA (reference sequence). With 3 bases clipped from V and 8 bases from J, the junction kept 16 bases outside the gene matches. The CDR3 loop spans 16 amino acids. The CDR3 nucleotides are TGCAGTGCTAGTAACTCGCGTAGGGGGCTTGGTGAGCCCCAGCATTTT. Protein sequence: CSASNSRRGLGEPQHF.

This clonotype was recorded many times. The chain carries TRBV6-5 and TRBJ2-3; D remains ambiguous. The germline CDR1 and CDR2 sequences are MNHEY and SVGAGI. The CDR3 extends over 13 amino acids. Between the trimmed V and J ends, which lost 6 bases and 3 bases, there was a span of 10 bases. Written as DNA, the CDR3 is TGTGCCAGCAGCCCTTTAGGGACAGATACGCAGTATTTT. Its translation is CASSPLGTDTQYF.

There are many counts of this clonotype. This sequence joins TRBV12-5 and TRBJ1-1; D is unclear. This CDR3 is built from 12 residues. CDR1 and CDR2 (germline): LGHNT, FRNRAP. V was shortened by 1 base and J by 8 bases, with 8 bases between the two germline ends. The CDR3 DNA is TGTGCTAGTGGTTTGGGGACTGGGGAAGCTTTCTTT. It is translated as CASGLGTGEAFF.

In its sample, this clonotype was seen many times. CDR3 nucleotides: TGTGCCAGCAGTTTATTCGTCAGCGCGAACACTGAAGCTTTCTTT. It codes for CASSLFVSANTEAFF. The rearrangement links TRBV12-3 or TRBV12-4 to TRBJ1-1; unclear D gene. This CDR3 spans 15 amino acids. V shed 2 bases and J shed 1 base, with 11 bases lying between them.

In this sample, this clonotype turned up many times. This rearrangement joins TRBV4-1 to TRBJ1-2; possibly TRBD1 for D (5 bases). This CDR3 spans 15 amino acids. The V gene lost 1 base and the J gene lost 4 bases, with 13 bases spanning the gap. Germline-derived CDR1 and CDR2 are MGHRA and YSYEKL. The CDR3: CASSQVRAGSYGYTF. The CDR3 DNA is TGCGCCAGCAGCCAAGTTAGGGCAGGGTCCTATGGCTACACCTTC.

This clonotype has a count of ten or more. This chain uses TRBV18 with TRBJ2-5; 11 bases line up with TRBD2. Germline trimming cut 3 bases from V and 2 bases from J; bases unmatched to any gene: 2. CDR1 KGHSH and CDR2 LQKENI come from the germline V gene. The CDR3 consists of 15 residues. The CDR3 loop is CASSPASGRQETQYF. CDR3 nucleotide sequence: TGTGCCAGCTCACCGGCTAGCGGGAGGCAAGAGACCCAGTACTTC.

This clonotype was recorded many times. The chain employs TRBV19 and TRBJ1-5; D is possibly TRBD1 (6 bases). CDR1 is LNHDA, CDR2 SQIVND, per germline (reference sequence). The CDR3 runs to 16 residues. V was trimmed by 5 bases and J by 0 bases, leaving 14 bases between them. In nucleotides, the CDR3 is TGTGCCAGTAGTCAAACACAGGGAGGTAGCAATCAGCCCCAGCATTTT. As protein: CASSQTQGGSNQPQHF.

This clonotype was seen at least ten times. The genes are TRBV6-2 or TRBV6-3 and TRBJ2-7; D ambiguous. Trimming took 6 bases from V and 5 from J, leaving 11 bases between them. There are 12 residues in the CDR3. Germline V gene data show CDR1 as MNHEY and CDR2 as SVGEGT. The DNA of the CDR3 is TGTGCCAGCAGCCCCCTCAACCACGAGCAGTACTTC. Amino acids: CASSPLNHEQYF.

This clonotype was seen repeatedly, ten times or more. The chain's CDR3 is CASSRRPADTQYF. CDR3 DNA sequence: TGTGCCAGCAGTAGACGTCCGGCTGATACGCAGTATTTT. V and J are TRBV6-1 and TRBJ2-3; no firm D call. Trimming pared 5 bases from V and 6 bases from J, leaving 12 bases between. This CDR3 comprises 13 residues. Germline V gene lookup returns CDR1 MNHNS and CDR2 SASEGT.

The V and J genes are TRBV28 and TRBJ2-2, with 11 bases aligning to TRBD1. Germline CDR1 is MDHEN and CDR2 is SYDVKM. Losses at the gene ends were 5 bases for V and 3 bases for J; bases not matched to a gene: 5. The CDR3 spans 16 residues. The CDR3 nucleotides read TGTGCCAGCAGTCGGGACAGGGGGGGGTACACCGGGGAGCTGTTTTTT. Translating gives CASSRDRGGYTGELFF.

This clonotype occurred many times. The CDR3 DNA is TGTGCCACCTTCCGGACGACCGGGGAGCTGTTTTTT. This codes for CATFRTTGELFF. The chain uses TRBV2 and TRBJ2-2; D is ambiguous. Germline lookup yields CDR1 SNHLY and CDR2 FYNNEI. This CDR3 is built from 12 residues. V was pared by 10 bases and J by 5 bases, with 11 bases between.

The V and J genes are TRBV5-1 and TRBJ2-3; D gene ambiguous. There are 15 residues in the CDR3. V lost 0 bases to trimming and J lost 3 bases, with 11 bases between them. Per germline, CDR1 SGHRS and CDR2 YFSETQ. Here the CDR3 reads CASSLADGRTDTQYF. Written as DNA, the CDR3 is TGCGCCAGCAGCTTGGCCGACGGGCGGACAGATACGCAGTATTTT.

The table lists this clonotype with many counts. V and J are TRBV30 and TRBJ1-2; TRBD1 might be the D (6 bases). CDR1 GTSNPN and CDR2 SVGIG come from the germline V gene (reference sequence). Trimming cost V 0 bases and J 4 bases, with 15 bases left between them. The CDR3 consists of 15 residues. CDR3: CAWSVFRQGTYGYTF. The DNA of the CDR3 is TGTGCCTGGAGTGTATTTCGGCAGGGGACCTATGGCTACACCTTC. The full variable domain, rest sourced from reference TRBV30 and TRBJ1-2, is SQTIHQWPATLVQPVGSPLSLECTVEGTSNPNLYWYRQAAGRGLQLLFYSVGIGQISSEVPQNLSASRPQDRQFILSSKKLLLSDSGFYLCAWSVFRQGTYGYTFGSGTRLTVV.

The chain joins TRBV6-2 or TRBV6-3 to TRBJ1-5, with 7 bases aligning to TRBD1. J gave up 3 bases and V 5 bases, and 10 bases lay outside the gene matches. The CDR3 has 16 residues. Germline V gene sequence: CDR1 MNHEY, CDR2 SVGEGT. DNA for the CDR3: TGTGCCAGCAGTACGACCCTGGGACAGATCAATCAGCCCCAGCATTTT. It encodes CASSTTLGQINQPQHF.

This clonotype was recorded many times. One junction end disagrees with the germline gene, perhaps due to a read error. This chain connects TRBV7-7 to TRBJ2-5; the match to TRBD2 covers 9 bases. Germline CDR1 and CDR2: SSHAT and FNYEAQ (reference sequence). This CDR3 comprises 16 residues. The CDR3 loop is CASSLGLAGLQETQYF. As DNA, the CDR3 is TGTGCTAGCAGCTTGGGTCTAGCGGGGTTACAAGAGACCCAGTACTTC.

This clonotype was recorded many times. The genes are TRBV20-1 and TRBJ2-5; D is possibly TRBD1 (5 bases). The CDR3 covers 11 residues. CDR1 is DFQATT, CDR2 SNEGSKA, per germline (reference sequence). Trimming removed 7 bases from V and 0 bases from J, with 6 bases in between. CDR3 region: CSGQHQETQYF. CDR3 nucleotide sequence: TGCAGTGGACAGCACCAAGAGACCCAGTACTTC.

This clonotype has ten or more counts. The CDR3 region has the DNA TGCAGCGTTGAGGCCCCGGGCACTGAAGCTTTCTTT. Translation: CSVEAPGTEAFF. J is TRBJ1-1 and V is TRBV29-1, with D hard to call. Per germline, CDR1 SQVTM and CDR2 ANQGSEA. V gave up 3 bases and J gave up 4 bases, with 9 bases separating them. The CDR3 sequence is 12 residues long.

There are many counts of this clonotype. DNA of the CDR3: TGTGCCAGCAGCTCCGGACAGCCGAATCAGCCCCAGCATTTT. Its protein is CASSSGQPNQPQHF. The V and J genes are TRBV7-9 and TRBJ1-5, with D perhaps matching TRBD1 (6 bases). The ends were cut back, 4 bases at V and 4 bases at J, with 11 bases in the middle. In germline, CDR1 is SEHNR, CDR2 FQNEAQ (reference sequence). The CDR3 consists of 14 residues.

This clonotype was detected ten times or more. This CDR3 is CASSLKDRGYGYTF. The CDR3, as DNA: TGTGCCAGCAGTTTAAAGGACAGGGGGTATGGCTACACCTTC. The chain has TRBV27 and TRBJ1-2, with 10 positions matching TRBD1. The CDR3 spans 14 residues. V lost 2 bases and J lost 5; bases outside the gene matches: 2. CDR1 is MNHEY, CDR2 SMNVEV, per germline (reference sequence).

Ten or more counts support this clonotype. The V call is TRBV19, the J call TRBJ1-6, with no clear D. CDR1 and CDR2 (germline): LNHDA, SQIVND (reference sequence). There are 15 residues in the CDR3. Trimming took off 7 bases at V and 0 bases at J, with 10 bases between the two ends. The CDR3 region has the DNA TGTGCCAGTAATCCGGGGAGCTCCTATAATTCACCCCTCCACTTT. Amino acids: CASNPGSSYNSPLHF.

This clonotype was counted ten times or more. This chain connects TRBV29-1 to TRBJ2-2; 12 bases line up with TRBD1. Germline loops: CDR1 SQVTM, CDR2 ANQGSEA. V gave up 7 bases and J gave up 5 bases; unmatched junction bases: 11. CDR3 size: 16 residues. CDR3 DNA: TGCAGCGCAAGAACGGGACAGGGGGCAGGGACCGGGGAGCTGTTTTTT. This gives the protein CSARTGQGAGTGELFF.

This clonotype was seen many times. The chain carries TRBV6-2 or TRBV6-3 and TRBJ2-7; D is tentatively TRBD1 or TRBD2 (5 bases each). CDR3 length equals 16 residues. Germline V lookup: CDR1 MNHEY, CDR2 SVGEGT. V was cut by 6 bases and J by 0 bases, with 18 bases left in between. The CDR3 reads CASSSVPGRVSYEQYF. DNA for the CDR3: TGTGCCAGCAGCTCAGTACCGGGACGGGTCTCCTACGAGCAGTACTTC.